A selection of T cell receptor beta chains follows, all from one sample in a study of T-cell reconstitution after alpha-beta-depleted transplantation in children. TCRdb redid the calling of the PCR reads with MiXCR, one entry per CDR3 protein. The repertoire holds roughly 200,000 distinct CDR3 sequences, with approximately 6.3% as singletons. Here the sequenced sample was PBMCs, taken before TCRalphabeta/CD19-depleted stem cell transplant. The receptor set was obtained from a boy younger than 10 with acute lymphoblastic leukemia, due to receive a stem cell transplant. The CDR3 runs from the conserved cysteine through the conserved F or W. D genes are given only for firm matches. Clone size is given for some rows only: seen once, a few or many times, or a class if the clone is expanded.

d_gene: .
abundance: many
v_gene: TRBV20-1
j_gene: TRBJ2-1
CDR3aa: CSAPRGASYNEQFF
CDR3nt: TGCAGTGCTCCCCGGGGGGCCTCCTACAATGAGCAGTTCTTC

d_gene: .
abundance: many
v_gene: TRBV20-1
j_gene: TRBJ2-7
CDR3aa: CSAREVSYEQYF
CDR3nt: TGCAGTGCTAGAGAAGTCTCCTACGAGCAGTACTTC

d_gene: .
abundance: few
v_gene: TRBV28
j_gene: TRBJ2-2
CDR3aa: CASSVQPDSTGELFF
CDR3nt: TGTGCCAGCAGTGTACAACCGGACAGTACCGGGGAGCTGTTTTTT

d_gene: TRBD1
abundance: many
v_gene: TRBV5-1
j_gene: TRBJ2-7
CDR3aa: CASSLRSGTARSSYEQYF
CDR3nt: TGCGCCAGCAGCTTGCGATCTGGGACAGCCAGGAGCTCCTACGAGCAGTACTTC

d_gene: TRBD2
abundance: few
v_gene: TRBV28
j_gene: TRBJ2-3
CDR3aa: CAIGGAASTDTQYF
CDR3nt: TGTGCCATCGGGGGGGCCGCAAGCACAGATACGCAGTATTTT

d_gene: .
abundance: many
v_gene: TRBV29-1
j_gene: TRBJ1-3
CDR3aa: CSVLWADGNTIYF
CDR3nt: TGCAGCGTGCTCTGGGCGGACGGAAACACCATATATTTT

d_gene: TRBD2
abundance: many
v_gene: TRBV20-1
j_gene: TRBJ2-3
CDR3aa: CSASNSGGTDTQYF
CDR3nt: TGCAGTGCTAGTAACAGCGGGGGCACAGATACGCAGTATTTT

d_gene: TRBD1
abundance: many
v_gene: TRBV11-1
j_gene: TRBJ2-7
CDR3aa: CASSWTGEVHEQYF
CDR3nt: TGTGCCAGCAGCTGGACAGGGGAGGTCCACGAGCAGTACTTC

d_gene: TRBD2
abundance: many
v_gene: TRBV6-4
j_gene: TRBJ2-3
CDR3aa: CASSQRGGGTDTQYF
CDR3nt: TGTGCCAGCAGTCAGCGGGGGGGTGGAACAGATACGCAGTATTTT

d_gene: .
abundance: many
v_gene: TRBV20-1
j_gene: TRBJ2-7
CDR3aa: CSANPRGYEQYF
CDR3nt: TGCAGTGCTAACCCGCGGGGCTACGAGCAGTACTTC

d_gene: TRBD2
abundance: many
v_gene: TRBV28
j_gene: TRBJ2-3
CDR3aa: CASSQPPGLAGANTDTQYF
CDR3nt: TGTGCCAGCAGTCAACCACCGGGACTAGCGGGGGCCAACACAGATACGCAGTATTTT

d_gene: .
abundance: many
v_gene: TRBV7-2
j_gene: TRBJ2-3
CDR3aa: CASSSQLEVTQYF
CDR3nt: TGTGCCAGCAGCTCCCAACTAGAGGTTACGCAGTATTTT

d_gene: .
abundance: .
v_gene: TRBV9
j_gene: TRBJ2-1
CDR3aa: CASSAQGISQGEQFF
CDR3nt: TGTGCCAGCAGCGCACAGGGAATTAGTCAGGGGGAGCAGTTCTTC

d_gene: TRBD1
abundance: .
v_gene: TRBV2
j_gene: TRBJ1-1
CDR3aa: CAICPYRGAQGNTEAFF
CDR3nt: TGTGCCATCTGCCCTTACAGGGGCGCGCAAGGGAACACTGAAGCTTTCTTT

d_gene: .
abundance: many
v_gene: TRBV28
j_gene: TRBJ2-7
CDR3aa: CASSPLRSYDLEQYF
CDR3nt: TGTGCCAGCAGCCCGTTGCGTAGCTACGACCTCGAGCAGTACTTC

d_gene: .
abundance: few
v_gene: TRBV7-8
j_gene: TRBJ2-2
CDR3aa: CASSLFGGANTGELFF
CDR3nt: TGTGCCAGCAGCTTATTCGGGGGAGCAAACACCGGGGAGCTGTTTTTT